This TCR beta chain was profiled in a study of cytomegalovirus exposure and HLA in healthy donors. Whole-study context: Among about 380 genotyped donors, roughly 80% fell in the Caucasian-associated ancestry cluster.

Amplification used 60 Vbeta primers and 13 Jbeta primers. Using immunoSEQ multiplex PCR, the repertoire was profiled, and TCRdb retains in-frame clones only, with some absent. The repertoire includes about 190,000 clones, about 83% of them detected once, and around 1.6% sits in the top ten. Details on this clone: Its antigen is as yet unknown.

Findings of the study overall: Previous analysis showed most TCR beta V segments were productive about 90% or about 30% of the time.

The CDR3 is 14 amino acids. In germline, CDR1 is LNHNV, CDR2 YYDKDF (reference sequence). J lost 7 bases, V lost 5 bases, and 6 bases had no gene match. The chain recombines TRBV15 with TRBJ1-4, with 8 positions matching TRBD1. The source material was PBMCs. This receptor was identified in a man aged 40-50 years in good health and CMV-seropositive. The CDR3 sequence: CATSPRQGSEKLFF. Here the CDR3 DNA reads TGTGCCACCAGCCCTCGACAGGGGAGTGAAAAACTGTTTTTT. Supplemented by reference TRBV15 and TRBJ1-4, the full variable domain reads DAMVIQNPRYQVTQFGKPVTLSCSQTLNHNVMYWYQQKSSQAPKLLFHYYDKDFNNEADTPDNFQSRRPNTSFCFLDIRSPGLGDTAMYLCATSPRQGSEKLFFGSGTQLSVL.